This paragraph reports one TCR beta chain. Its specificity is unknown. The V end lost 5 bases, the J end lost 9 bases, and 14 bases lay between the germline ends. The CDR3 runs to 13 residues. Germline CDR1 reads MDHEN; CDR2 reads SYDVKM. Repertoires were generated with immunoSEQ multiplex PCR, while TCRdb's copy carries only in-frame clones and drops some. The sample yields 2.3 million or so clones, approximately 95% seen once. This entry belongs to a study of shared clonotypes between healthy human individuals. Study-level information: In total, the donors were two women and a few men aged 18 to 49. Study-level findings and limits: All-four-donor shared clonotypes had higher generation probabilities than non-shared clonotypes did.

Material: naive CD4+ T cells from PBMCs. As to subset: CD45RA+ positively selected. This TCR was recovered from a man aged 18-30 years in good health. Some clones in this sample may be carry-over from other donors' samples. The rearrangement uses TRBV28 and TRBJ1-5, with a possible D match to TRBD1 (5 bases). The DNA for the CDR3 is TGTGCCAGCAGTCCACCGGGACCTCGGCCCCAGCATTTT. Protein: CASSPPGPRPQHF. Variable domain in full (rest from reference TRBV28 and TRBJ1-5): DVKVTQSSRYLVKRTGEKVFLECVQDMDHENMFWYRQDPGLGLRLIYFSYDVKMKEKGDIPEGYSVSREKKERFSLILESASTNQTSMYLCASSPPGPRPQHFGDGTRLSIL.